This T cell receptor (beta chain) was captured by sequencing in a study of beta chain features in type 1 diabetes. Study-level findings and limits: The naive, central memory and Treg TCRB repertoires showed an apparent similarity that was greater among patients than among healthy donors. People with Type 1 diabetes carried modestly yet significantly shorter TCRB CDR3s in all four CD4+ subsets. Amplification by PCR could prefer shorter templates, with the same effect in patients and controls. TCRB rearrangement may or may not be influenced by HLA type; here this remained unresolved.

Reverse transcription of all isolated RNA meant that expressed TCRB transcripts were sequenced. Measured with immunoSEQ multiplex PCR; TCRdb has only the in-frame clones, and not every one. Of hundreds of thousands of clones detected, 13% to 15% appear once; the ten largest clones hold 0.015% to 0.02%. Germline CDR1 is MNHNS and CDR2 is SASEGT. The V end was cut by 6 bases, the J end by 1 base, with 7 bases between. This CDR3 spans 13 amino acids. For this clone: The antigen remains undetermined.

Averaging about 0.12 L, one heparinised blood draw came from each individual donor. The clonotype originates from a man under 40 with type 1 diabetes. Material for sequencing was naive CD4+ T cells from blood. This chain uses TRBV6-1 with TRBJ2-4; D might be TRBD1 (5 bases). The DNA for the CDR3 is TGTGCCAGCAGGGACATGGCCAAAAACATTCAGTACTTC. It encodes CASRDMAKNIQYF.